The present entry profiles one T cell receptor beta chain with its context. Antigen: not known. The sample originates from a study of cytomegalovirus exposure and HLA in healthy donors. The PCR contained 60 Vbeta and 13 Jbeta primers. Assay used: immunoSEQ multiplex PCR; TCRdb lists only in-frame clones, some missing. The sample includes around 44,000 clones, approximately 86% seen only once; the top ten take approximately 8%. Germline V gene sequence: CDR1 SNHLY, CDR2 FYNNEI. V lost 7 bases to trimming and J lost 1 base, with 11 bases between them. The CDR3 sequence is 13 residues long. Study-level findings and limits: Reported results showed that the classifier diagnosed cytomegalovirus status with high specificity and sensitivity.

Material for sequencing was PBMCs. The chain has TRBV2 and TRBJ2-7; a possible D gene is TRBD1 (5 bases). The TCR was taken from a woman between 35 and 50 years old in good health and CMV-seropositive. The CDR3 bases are TGTGCCAGCACCGACAGCCCTTCCTACGAGCAGTACTTC. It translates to CASTDSPSYEQYF. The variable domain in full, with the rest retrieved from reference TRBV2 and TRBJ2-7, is EPEVTQTPSHQVTQMGQEVILRCVPISNHLYFYWYRQILGQKVEFLVSFYNNEISEKSEIFDDQFSVERPDGSNFTLKIRSTKLEDSAMYFCASTDSPSYEQYFGPGTRLTVT.